These T cell receptor beta chains were read from a single sample in a study of blood T cell repertoires in COVID-19. Sequenced by immunoSEQ multiplex PCR; TCRdb stores in-frame clones only, minus some. The repertoire includes fewer than 130,000 clones, about 70% of them detected once, and 6% to 8% sits in the top ten. Sample: peripheral blood. All receptors derive from a woman aged 60 to 75 with acute or convalescent COVID-19. CDR3s include the opening cysteine and the closing phenylalanine or tryptophan. Each record gives: D gene, V gene, J gene, clone size, CDR3 protein, CDR3 DNA. D genes are given only for firm matches. The size of a clone is reported for some rows only, either as once, few or many, or as a class for expanded clones.

D gene: .; V gene: TRBV7-3; J gene: TRBJ2-1; clone size: .; CDR3 protein: CASSSGVLGNEQFF; CDR3 DNA: TGTGCCAGCAGCTCGGGGGTTCTGGGCAATGAGCAGTTCTTC
D gene: .; V gene: TRBV28; J gene: TRBJ2-5; clone size: .; CDR3 protein: CASSPPRGWETQYF; CDR3 DNA: TGTGCCAGCAGTCCCCCTAGGGGCTGGGAGACCCAGTACTTC
D gene: TRBD1; V gene: TRBV15; J gene: TRBJ1-2; clone size: .; CDR3 protein: CATSRNRGRDYGYTF; CDR3 DNA: TGTGCCACCAGCAGAAACAGGGGGCGCGACTATGGCTACACCTTC
D gene: .; V gene: TRBV11-1; J gene: TRBJ1-2; clone size: .; CDR3 protein: CASSPSGDGYTF; CDR3 DNA: TGTGCCAGCAGCCCTTCGGGGGACGGCTACACCTTC
D gene: .; V gene: TRBV6-5; J gene: TRBJ1-5; clone size: few; CDR3 protein: CASSLKWGRPQHF; CDR3 DNA: TGTGCCAGCAGTCTAAAATGGGGGCGGCCCCAGCATTTT
D gene: .; V gene: TRBV28; J gene: TRBJ1-6; clone size: .; CDR3 protein: CASSPGDNRNSPLHF; CDR3 DNA: TGTGCCAGCAGCCCTGGGGACAATCGAAATTCACCCCTCCACTTT
D gene: .; V gene: TRBV11-2; J gene: TRBJ1-1; clone size: few; CDR3 protein: CASSLGYSGVAFF; CDR3 DNA: TGTGCCAGCAGCTTAGGCTACTCAGGGGTAGCTTTCTTT
D gene: TRBD2; V gene: TRBV28; J gene: TRBJ2-7; clone size: .; CDR3 protein: CASSSAGGTYEQYF; CDR3 DNA: TGTGCCAGCAGCTCAGCGGGGGGGACCTACGAGCAGTACTTC
D gene: .; V gene: TRBV5-6; J gene: TRBJ2-4; clone size: .; CDR3 protein: CASSLSSAKNIQYF; CDR3 DNA: TGTGCCAGCAGCTTGAGCTCTGCCAAAAACATTCAGTACTTC
D gene: TRBD2; V gene: TRBV5-1; J gene: TRBJ2-3; clone size: few; CDR3 protein: CASSTGTSVDTQYF; CDR3 DNA: TGCGCCAGCAGCACCGGGACTAGCGTAGATACGCAGTATTTT
D gene: .; V gene: TRBV4-2; J gene: TRBJ1-5; clone size: .; CDR3 protein: CASSQVGREGGQPQHF; CDR3 DNA: TGTGCCAGCAGCCAAGTGGGCAGGGAGGGCGGTCAGCCCCAGCATTTT
D gene: TRBD1; V gene: TRBV2; J gene: TRBJ1-6; clone size: .; CDR3 protein: CARGQVSPLHF; CDR3 DNA: TGTGCCAGAGGACAGGTCTCACCCCTCCACTTT
D gene: .; V gene: TRBV4-2; J gene: TRBJ1-2; clone size: .; CDR3 protein: CASSQDHVRDYGYTF; CDR3 DNA: TGTGCCAGCAGCCAAGATCATGTCAGGGACTATGGCTACACCTTC
D gene: TRBD1; V gene: TRBV3-1/TRBV3-2; J gene: TRBJ1-2; clone size: .; CDR3 protein: CASSPGGSPFGYTF; CDR3 DNA: TGTGCCAGCAGCCCAGGGGGCTCTCCGTTTGGCTACACCTTC
D gene: .; V gene: TRBV19; J gene: TRBJ1-5; clone size: once; CDR3 protein: CASSIEGRSNQPQHF; CDR3 DNA: TGTGCCAGTAGTATAGAGGGCCGCAGCAATCAGCCCCAGCATTTT
D gene: .; V gene: TRBV28; J gene: TRBJ2-4; clone size: once; CDR3 protein: CASSQLPHTGANKNIQYF; CDR3 DNA: TGTGCCAGCAGTCAACTGCCCCATACAGGCGCTAATAAAAACATTCAGTACTTC
D gene: .; V gene: TRBV5-5; J gene: TRBJ1-3; clone size: .; CDR3 protein: CASSQGGVFHTGNTIYF; CDR3 DNA: TGTGCCAGCAGCCAAGGCGGGGTGTTTCATACGGGAAACACCATATATTTT
D gene: .; V gene: TRBV5-1; J gene: TRBJ2-7; clone size: .; CDR3 protein: CASSHFRGSAEQYF; CDR3 DNA: TGCGCCAGCAGCCATTTTAGAGGGTCCGCCGAGCAGTACTTC
D gene: TRBD2; V gene: TRBV11-3; J gene: TRBJ2-5; clone size: .; CDR3 protein: CASSSGTSGAGETQYF; CDR3 DNA: TGTGCCAGCAGCTCCGGGACTAGCGGCGCGGGAGAGACCCAGTACTTC
D gene: TRBD1; V gene: TRBV25-1; J gene: TRBJ1-1; clone size: .; CDR3 protein: CASSELGTGGTEAFF; CDR3 DNA: TGTGCCAGCAGTGAACTCGGGACAGGGGGTACTGAAGCTTTCTTT
D gene: .; V gene: TRBV19; J gene: TRBJ1-2; clone size: .; CDR3 protein: CASSIDLSGYTF; CDR3 DNA: TGTGCCAGTAGTATAGACCTCTCGGGCTACACCTTC
D gene: TRBD1; V gene: TRBV5-8; J gene: TRBJ2-7; clone size: once; CDR3 protein: CASSPSDRSSYEQYF; CDR3 DNA: TGTGCCAGCAGCCCCTCGGACAGGTCCTCCTACGAGCAGTACTTC
D gene: TRBD2; V gene: TRBV9; J gene: TRBJ2-1; clone size: .; CDR3 protein: CASSAAGGDDEQFF; CDR3 DNA: TGTGCCAGCAGCGCAGCGGGGGGGGACGATGAGCAGTTCTTC
D gene: .; V gene: TRBV6-1; J gene: TRBJ1-5; clone size: .; CDR3 protein: CASSEALATHQPQHF; CDR3 DNA: TGTGCCAGCAGTGAAGCGTTGGCAACCCATCAGCCCCAGCATTTT
D gene: .; V gene: TRBV15; J gene: TRBJ2-4; clone size: .; CDR3 protein: CATSRGQVGIQYF; CDR3 DNA: TGTGCCACCAGCAGGGGACAAGTAGGCATTCAGTACTTC
D gene: TRBD1; V gene: TRBV29-1; J gene: TRBJ1-5; clone size: .; CDR3 protein: CSVWDRGLAQPQHF; CDR3 DNA: TGCAGCGTATGGGACAGGGGGCTTGCTCAGCCCCAGCATTTT
D gene: TRBD1; V gene: TRBV27; J gene: TRBJ1-5; clone size: once; CDR3 protein: CASSPDRDYNQPQHF; CDR3 DNA: TGTGCCAGCAGTCCAGACAGGGATTACAATCAGCCCCAGCATTTT
D gene: .; V gene: TRBV4-1; J gene: TRBJ1-5; clone size: few; CDR3 protein: CASSPAAGNQPQHF; CDR3 DNA: TGCGCCAGCAGCCCCGCCGCGGGGAATCAGCCCCAGCATTTT
D gene: .; V gene: TRBV6-2/TRBV6-3; J gene: TRBJ1-2; clone size: few; CDR3 protein: CASSMQGLANYGYTF; CDR3 DNA: TGTGCCAGCAGTATGCAGGGGTTAGCTAACTATGGCTACACCTTC
D gene: TRBD1; V gene: TRBV5-1; J gene: TRBJ2-7; clone size: .; CDR3 protein: CASSLESGGVENEQYF; CDR3 DNA: TGCGCCAGCAGCTTGGAATCAGGGGGCGTAGAAAACGAGCAGTACTTC
D gene: .; V gene: TRBV18; J gene: TRBJ2-7; clone size: .; CDR3 protein: CASSPKRGSYEQYF; CDR3 DNA: TGTGCCAGCTCACCCAAAAGGGGGTCCTACGAGCAGTACTTC
D gene: .; V gene: TRBV6-2/TRBV6-3; J gene: TRBJ1-1; clone size: .; CDR3 protein: CASSYALGNTEAFF; CDR3 DNA: TGTGCCAGCAGTTATGCCCTCGGGAACACTGAAGCTTTCTTT
D gene: .; V gene: TRBV12-3/TRBV12-4; J gene: TRBJ1-1; clone size: .; CDR3 protein: CASSLNSVTEAFF; CDR3 DNA: TGTGCCAGCAGTTTGAACAGTGTCACTGAAGCTTTCTTT
D gene: TRBD2; V gene: TRBV11-2; J gene: TRBJ2-3; clone size: .; CDR3 protein: CASSLVAGALSGATQYF; CDR3 DNA: TGTGCCAGCAGCTTAGTGGCGGGGGCACTTAGCGGGGCTACGCAGTATTTT
D gene: TRBD1; V gene: TRBV7-9; J gene: TRBJ1-2; clone size: .; CDR3 protein: CASSLKTGAYYGYTF; CDR3 DNA: TGTGCCAGCAGCTTAAAGACAGGGGCCTACTATGGCTACACCTTC
D gene: .; V gene: TRBV12-3/TRBV12-4; J gene: TRBJ1-1; clone size: .; CDR3 protein: CASALTANTEAFF; CDR3 DNA: TGTGCCAGCGCGCTTACAGCTAACACTGAAGCTTTCTTT
D gene: TRBD1; V gene: TRBV4-3; J gene: TRBJ1-5; clone size: .; CDR3 protein: CASSQSYRGLEPQHF; CDR3 DNA: TGCGCCAGCAGCCAATCCTACAGGGGATTGGAGCCCCAGCATTTT
D gene: .; V gene: TRBV7-9; J gene: TRBJ1-1; clone size: .; CDR3 protein: CASSLRGLGPFF; CDR3 DNA: TGTGCCAGCAGCTTACGAGGGCTCGGGCCTTTCTTT
D gene: .; V gene: TRBV14; J gene: TRBJ2-3; clone size: .; CDR3 protein: CASSQDPGLRTDTQYF; CDR3 DNA: TGTGCCAGCAGCCAAGATCCAGGCCTCCGCACAGATACGCAGTATTTT
D gene: TRBD2; V gene: TRBV6-2/TRBV6-3; J gene: TRBJ2-1; clone size: .; CDR3 protein: CASSYDLNSGGNNEQFF; CDR3 DNA: TGTGCCAGCAGTTACGATTTGAACAGCGGGGGGAACAATGAGCAGTTCTTC
D gene: TRBD1; V gene: TRBV19; J gene: TRBJ1-5; clone size: once; CDR3 protein: CATRDRVSNQPQHF; CDR3 DNA: TGTGCCACCAGGGACAGGGTTTCCAATCAGCCCCAGCATTTT
D gene: .; V gene: TRBV19; J gene: TRBJ2-3; clone size: .; CDR3 protein: CASSIGQGPDTQYF; CDR3 DNA: TGTGCCAGTAGTATAGGTCAGGGCCCAGATACGCAGTATTTT
D gene: TRBD1; V gene: TRBV28; J gene: TRBJ2-7; clone size: few; CDR3 protein: CASGGTGGSYEQYF; CDR3 DNA: TGTGCCAGCGGAGGGACAGGGGGGTCCTACGAGCAGTACTTC
D gene: TRBD1; V gene: TRBV4-2; J gene: TRBJ1-2; clone size: .; CDR3 protein: CASSQDMGQGSSYGYTF; CDR3 DNA: TGTGCCAGCAGCCAAGATATGGGACAGGGTTCGTCGTATGGCTACACCTTC
D gene: TRBD1; V gene: TRBV6-2/TRBV6-3; J gene: TRBJ1-5; clone size: .; CDR3 protein: CASSKGQGSNQPQHF; CDR3 DNA: TGTGCCAGCAGCAAGGGACAGGGAAGCAATCAGCCCCAGCATTTT
D gene: .; V gene: TRBV7-8; J gene: TRBJ1-1; clone size: .; CDR3 protein: CASSRQGNTEAFF; CDR3 DNA: TGTGCCAGCAGCCGCCAGGGGAACACTGAAGCTTTCTTT
D gene: .; V gene: TRBV5-1; J gene: TRBJ2-1; clone size: .; CDR3 protein: CASSRDLQGGYNEQFF; CDR3 DNA: TGCGCCAGCAGCCGTGACCTACAGGGTGGCTACAATGAGCAGTTCTTC
D gene: .; V gene: TRBV7-2; J gene: TRBJ2-3; clone size: .; CDR3 protein: CASSWGAGESNTQYF; CDR3 DNA: TGTGCCAGCAGCTGGGGGGCGGGGGAATCCAATACGCAGTATTTT
D gene: .; V gene: TRBV4-1; J gene: TRBJ1-4; clone size: .; CDR3 protein: CASSQGWTATNEKLFF; CDR3 DNA: TGCGCCAGCAGCCAAGGATGGACAGCAACTAATGAAAAACTGTTTTTT
D gene: TRBD2; V gene: TRBV30; J gene: TRBJ2-3; clone size: .; CDR3 protein: CAWSRTSGGWQYF; CDR3 DNA: TGTGCCTGGAGTAGGACTAGCGGGGGGTGGCAGTATTTT
D gene: TRBD1; V gene: TRBV2; J gene: TRBJ2-7; clone size: .; CDR3 protein: CAGSRDRGQEQYF; CDR3 DNA: TGTGCCGGATCACGGGACAGGGGACAGGAGCAGTACTTC
D gene: TRBD2; V gene: TRBV28; J gene: TRBJ2-3; clone size: .; CDR3 protein: CASSPPSGGGVTDTQYF; CDR3 DNA: TGTGCCAGCAGTCCCCCCAGCGGGGGGGGTGTCACAGATACGCAGTATTTT
D gene: TRBD1; V gene: TRBV2; J gene: TRBJ1-2; clone size: .; CDR3 protein: CASSPRTGGETF; CDR3 DNA: TGTGCCAGCAGCCCCAGGACAGGGGGGGAGACCTTC
D gene: .; V gene: TRBV29-1; J gene: TRBJ2-7; clone size: .; CDR3 protein: CSVPNGAGAEQYF; CDR3 DNA: TGCAGCGTTCCTAATGGGGCAGGGGCCGAGCAGTACTTC